This T cell receptor (beta chain) was sequenced in a study of T-cell memory formation after mild COVID-19. Whole-study context: Across donors, TCR clusters were largely donor specific.

5'RACE primed from the constant segment yielded TCR alpha and TCR beta cDNA libraries bearing sample barcodes and UMIs. TCRdb called the 5' RACE reads again in MiXCR, with one record for every CDR3 protein. The data show around 150,000 distinct CDR3 sequences, around 15% seen once. Germline V gene sequence: CDR1 SQVTM, CDR2 ANQGSEA. Trimming took 6 bases from V and 6 from J; bases not matched to a gene: 12. The CDR3 has 14 amino acids. At least ten counts were recorded for this clonotype. The source of this sequence is an adult woman who had mild COVID-19 (a few samples of this study predate the infection). Cell type and time point are not known. This rearrangement joins TRBV29-1 to TRBJ1-1, with 8 bases lining up with TRBD1. Specimen: PBMCs or a T cell subset sorted from them (not recorded which). CDR3 protein: CSVNNPGGASEAFF. The CDR3 nucleotides are TGCAGCGTGAATAACCCAGGGGGCGCATCTGAAGCTTTCTTT.